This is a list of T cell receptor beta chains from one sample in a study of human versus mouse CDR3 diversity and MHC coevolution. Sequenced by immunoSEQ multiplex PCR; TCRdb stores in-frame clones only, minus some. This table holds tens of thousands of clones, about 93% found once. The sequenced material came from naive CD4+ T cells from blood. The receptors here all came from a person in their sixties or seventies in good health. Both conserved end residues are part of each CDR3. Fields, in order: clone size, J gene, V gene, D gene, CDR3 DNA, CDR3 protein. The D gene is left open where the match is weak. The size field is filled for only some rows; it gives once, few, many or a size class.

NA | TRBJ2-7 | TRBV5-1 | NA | TGCGCCAGCAGCTTGGTATCCAGCGGAGCGTACTACGAGCAGTACTTC | CASSLVSSGAYYEQYF
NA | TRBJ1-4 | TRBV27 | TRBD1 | TGTGCCAGCAGTGTACAGGGGCTGGGGGAAAAACTGTTTTTT | CASSVQGLGEKLFF
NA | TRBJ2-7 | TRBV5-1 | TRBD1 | TGCGCCAGCAGCTTGAAAGGGGGCGGCGGGGAGCAGTACTTC | CASSLKGGGGEQYF
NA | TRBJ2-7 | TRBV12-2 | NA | TGTGCAAGTCGCCGAGTGAGCGGGAGCTCCTACGAGCAGTACTTC | CASRRVSGSSYEQYF
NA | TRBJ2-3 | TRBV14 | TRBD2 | TGTGCCAGCAGCCAAAGGGCCGAGCGGGAGTGGGATACGCAGTATTTT | CASSQRAEREWDTQYF
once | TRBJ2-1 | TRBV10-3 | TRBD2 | TGTGCCTCCGGGACTAGCTACAATGAGCAGTTCTTC | CASGTSYNEQFF
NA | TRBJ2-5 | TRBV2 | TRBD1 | TGTGCCAGCAGTAGACAGGGACAAGAGACCCAGTACTTC | CASSRQGQETQYF
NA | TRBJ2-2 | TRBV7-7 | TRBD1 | TGTGCCAGCAGCAAGGACAGGGGCGGCGGGGAGCTGTTTTTT | CASSKDRGGGELFF
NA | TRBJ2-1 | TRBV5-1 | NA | TGCGCCAGCAGCTTGGATCGGGGAGGCTCCTACAATGAGCAGTTCTTC | CASSLDRGGSYNEQFF
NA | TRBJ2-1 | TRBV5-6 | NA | TGTGCCAGCAGCTTGGCCGGAGGGCCGCGTGGCAATGAGCAGTTCTTC | CASSLAGGPRGNEQFF
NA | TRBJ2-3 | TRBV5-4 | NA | TGTGCCAGCAGCTTGGAAGGAGGGGGCGGTGTCAACACAGATACGCAGTATTTT | CASSLEGGGGVNTDTQYF
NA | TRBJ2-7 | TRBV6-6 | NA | TGTGCCAGCAGTTCGTTTCAACTAGGTTCAAACGAGCAGTACTTC | CASSSFQLGSNEQYF
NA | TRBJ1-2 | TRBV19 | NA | TGTGCCAGTAGTGGCAGGGTCGGTGGCTACACCTTC | CASSGRVGGYTF
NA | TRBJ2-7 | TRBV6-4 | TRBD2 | TGTGCCAGCAGTGAGAGGGTTGGGAGGGGCGAGCAGTACTTC | CASSERVGRGEQYF
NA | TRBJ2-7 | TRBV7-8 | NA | TGTGCCAGCAGCTTTGGGAGAGGTGCCCAAACCTACGAGCAGTACTTC | CASSFGRGAQTYEQYF
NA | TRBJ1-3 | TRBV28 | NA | TGTGCCAGCAGCCTCACAGGGTATGGAAACACCATATATTTT | CASSLTGYGNTIYF
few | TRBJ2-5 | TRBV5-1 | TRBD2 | TGCGCCAGCAGCTCCAGCGGGAGTGCGGGGGGAGAGACCCAGTACTTC | CASSSSGSAGGETQYF
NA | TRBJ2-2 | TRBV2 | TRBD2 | TGTGCCAGCATTGCTAGCGGGAAGAACACCGGGGAGCTGTTTTTT | CASIASGKNTGELFF
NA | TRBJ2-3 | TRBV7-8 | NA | TGTGCCAGCAGCTTAAGGGCACAGAGGGGGGGAGCAGATACGCAGTATTTT | CASSLRAQRGGADTQYF
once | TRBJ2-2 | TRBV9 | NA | TGTGCCAGCAGCGTAGGGGCGGGAATCGGCACCGGGGAGCTGTTTTTT | CASSVGAGIGTGELFF
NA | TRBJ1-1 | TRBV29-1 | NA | TGCAGCGTTGTACGACAGAAGGGTGGTACTGAAGCTTTCTTT | CSVVRQKGGTEAFF
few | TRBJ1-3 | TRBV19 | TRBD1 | TGTGCCAGTAGTACGGACAGGGAAAAGTCGAACACCATATATTTT | CASSTDREKSNTIYF
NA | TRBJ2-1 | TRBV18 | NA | TGTGCCAGCTCACCACGAGCGACTTCCTACAATGAGCAGTTCTTC | CASSPRATSYNEQFF
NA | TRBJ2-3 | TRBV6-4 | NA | TGTGCCAGCAGGAGGCTGCGGCGGGTGTTTTTGGGCACAGATACGCAGTATTTT | CASRRLRRVFLGTDTQYF
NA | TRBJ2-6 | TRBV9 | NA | TGTGCCAGCAGCTCCTCCCCCCTATCTGGGGCCAACGTCCTGACTTTC | CASSSSPLSGANVLTF
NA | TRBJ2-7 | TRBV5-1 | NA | TGCGCCAGCAAGGAGGAGGCGCGGTCGGGACTGTACGAGCAGTACTTC | CASKEEARSGLYEQYF
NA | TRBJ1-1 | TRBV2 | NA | TGTGCCAGCAGGCGCACAGGGTCATCCACTGAAGCTTTCTTT | CASRRTGSSTEAFF
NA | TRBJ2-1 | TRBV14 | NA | TGTGCCAGCAGCGATACAGGTTACAATGAGCAGTTCTTC | CASSDTGYNEQFF
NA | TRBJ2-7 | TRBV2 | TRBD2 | TGTGCCAGCAGTGAGGGGGGGGGATTCGAGCAGTACTTC | CASSEGGGFEQYF
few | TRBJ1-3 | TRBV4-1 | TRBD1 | TGCGCCAGCAGCCCCGACAGGGGATTTGGAAACACCATATATTTT | CASSPDRGFGNTIYF
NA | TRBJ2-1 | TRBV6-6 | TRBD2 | TGTGCCAGCAGTACTAGCGGGAGCTCCTACAATGAGCAGTTCTTC | CASSTSGSSYNEQFF
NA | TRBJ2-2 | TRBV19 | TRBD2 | TGTGCCAGTAGCTGGACTAGCGGGGGGATCGGGGAGCTGTTTTTT | CASSWTSGGIGELFF
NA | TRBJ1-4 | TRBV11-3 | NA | TGTGCCAGCAGCTTGACCCCAGGGGTCTTGAATGAAAAACTGTTTTTT | CASSLTPGVLNEKLFF
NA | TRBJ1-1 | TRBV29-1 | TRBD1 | TGCAGCGTACAGGGGTTTATTGACACTGAAGCTTTCTTT | CSVQGFIDTEAFF
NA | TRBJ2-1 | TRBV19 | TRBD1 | TGTGCCAGTAGGCGGTCGGCGGACAGGGACTACAATGAGCAGTTCTTC | CASRRSADRDYNEQFF
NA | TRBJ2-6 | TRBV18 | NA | TGTGCCAGCTCACCGGACAGTCCGTCAGGGGCCAACGTCCTGACTTTC | CASSPDSPSGANVLTF
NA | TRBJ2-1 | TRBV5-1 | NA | TGCGCCAGCAGCTTTAACCTTGGGACTTACAATGAGCAGTTCTTC | CASSFNLGTYNEQFF
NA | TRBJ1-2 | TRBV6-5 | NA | TGTGCCAGCACTCGGGACACCAACTATGGCTACACCTTC | CASTRDTNYGYTF
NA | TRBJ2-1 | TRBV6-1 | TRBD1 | TGTGCCAGCAGCCCGGACAGGGGAAGCAATGAGCAGTTCTTC | CASSPDRGSNEQFF
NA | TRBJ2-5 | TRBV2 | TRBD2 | TGTGCCAGCAGTCCCCGGGTAGCGGGCGGTCAAGAGACCCAGTACTTC | CASSPRVAGGQETQYF
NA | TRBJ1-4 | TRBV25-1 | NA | TGTGCCAGCAGTGTGGCGGGGGTTAATGAAAAACTGTTTTTT | CASSVAGVNEKLFF
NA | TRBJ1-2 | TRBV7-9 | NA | TGTGCCACAAACGCGCGGGAGGGAGCAGACTATGGCTACACCTTC | CATNAREGADYGYTF
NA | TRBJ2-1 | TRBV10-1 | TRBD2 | TGCGCCAGCAGTGAGATAGCGGGAGAGATGAATGAGCAGTTCTTC | CASSEIAGEMNEQFF
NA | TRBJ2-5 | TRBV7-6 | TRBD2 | TGTGCCAGCAGCTTAAAGAAGGTAGCGGGCCTGTGGGAGACCCAGTACTTC | CASSLKKVAGLWETQYF
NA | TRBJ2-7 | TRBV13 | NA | TGTGCCAGCAGCAGCGGACGGTCTTGGGACGAGCAGTACTTC | CASSSGRSWDEQYF
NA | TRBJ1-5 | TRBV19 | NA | TGTGCCAGTGTTGCCCAGGGAGGGCGTCAGCCCCAGCATTTT | CASVAQGGRQPQHF
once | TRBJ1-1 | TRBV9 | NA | TGTGCCAGCAGCGTATCCTACAGGGTGAACACTGAAGCTTTCTTT | CASSVSYRVNTEAFF
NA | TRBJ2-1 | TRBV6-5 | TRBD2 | TGTGCCAGCAGTAAAGGACTAGCTCAGTTCTTC | CASSKGLAQFF
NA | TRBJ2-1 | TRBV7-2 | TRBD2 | TGTGCCAGCAGCTCGTACATCCTCGCGGGGGTATACAATGAGCAGTTCTTC | CASSSYILAGVYNEQFF
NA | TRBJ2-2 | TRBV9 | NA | TGTGCCAGCAGCGTAACAGGGTCCCAAAACACCGGGGAGCTGTTTTTT | CASSVTGSQNTGELFF
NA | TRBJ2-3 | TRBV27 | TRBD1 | TGTGCCAGCAGGACCGGGACAGGGGCGTATACGCAGTATTTT | CASRTGTGAYTQYF
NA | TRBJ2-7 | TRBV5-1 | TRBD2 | TGCGCCAGCAGCGGGGTCACTAGCGGGAGGACCTACGAGCAGTACTTC | CASSGVTSGRTYEQYF
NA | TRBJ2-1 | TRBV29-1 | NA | TGCAGCGTTTTCGATGAGCCTAAGCAGTTCTTC | CSVFDEPKQFF
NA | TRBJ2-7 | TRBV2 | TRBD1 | TGTGCCAGCCGGGACAGGAGATTATCTAACGAGCAGTACTTC | CASRDRRLSNEQYF
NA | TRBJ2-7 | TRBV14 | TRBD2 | TGTGCCAGCAGACCGAGCGGGAGAAATGGGGAGCAGTACTTC | CASRPSGRNGEQYF
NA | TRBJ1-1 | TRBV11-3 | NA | TGTGCCAGCAGCTTAGGTGGGCCTGAAGCTTTCTTT | CASSLGGPEAFF